A single sample gave rise to the 28 T cell receptor beta chains below, sequenced in a study of response to subunit inactivated influenza vaccine (dated by TCRdb to the late 2010s). The receptor library was made with RT-PCR. The instrument was an Illumina HiSeq 2500. TCRdb handled the public reads itself, with Q25 trimming in fastp and clone calling in MiXCR, and kept productive beta chains. Records with the same CDR3 protein are collapsed into one entry carrying the most frequent genes and DNA. This sample gives about half a million distinct CDR3 sequences in total; approximately 24% of them show up just once. The ten largest clones take up over 1.5% of the sample. Sequenced material: CD4+ T cells sorted from PBMCs, taken more than 4 days after vaccination. Receptors originate from a man aged 50 to 60 who received an inactivated influenza vaccine. Donor details come from another sample of the same person, matched by shared clones.

In this sample, this clonotype turned up a few times. The V call is TRBV6-5, the J call TRBJ2-2; 8 nucleotides agree with TRBD1. Germline CDR1 and CDR2: MNHEY and SVGAGI. V trimming: 2 bases; J trimming: 3 bases; junction bases outside the gene matches: 5. The CDR3 has 16 amino acids. The CDR3 here is CASSYMDRVDTGELFF. The CDR3 nucleotides read TGTGCCAGCAGTTACATGGACAGGGTAGACACCGGGGAGCTGTTTTTT.

Ten or more counts support this clonotype. The rearrangement links TRBV10-3 to TRBJ2-5; D remains unclear. Trimming shortened V by 0 bases and J by 5 bases, and 10 bases separated the two germline ends. There are 14 residues in the CDR3. Germline CDR1 reads ENHRY; CDR2 reads SYGVKD. CDR3 bases: TGTGCCATCAGTGAGTCGGGAAAGCCCGAGACCCAGTACTTC. Encoded protein: CAISESGKPETQYF.

The rearrangement links TRBV6-5 to TRBJ2-7; 8 nucleotides align to TRBD2. Germline V lookup: CDR1 MNHEY, CDR2 SVGAGI. The CDR3 extends over 15 amino acids. The V segment lost 2 bases and the J segment 6 bases; nucleotides outside the gene matches: 9. CDR3 residues: CASSYRRGGHLEQYF. CDR3 nucleotide sequence: TGTGCCAGCAGTTACCGACGCGGGGGGCATCTCGAGCAGTACTTC.

This chain uses TRBV20-1 with TRBJ2-5; possibly TRBD1 or TRBD2 for D (5 bases each). Germline CDR1 reads DFQATT; CDR2 reads SNEGSKA (reference sequence). Trimming left V 5 bases short and J 7 bases short, with 20 bases between. This CDR3 contains 14 residues. CDR3 loop: CSAQSRDGRGTQYF. The CDR3 region has the DNA TGCAGTGCTCAATCCCGGGACGGAAGGGGGACCCAGTACTTC.

The V call is TRBV12-3 or TRBV12-4, the J call TRBJ2-2; D is unresolved. The CDR3 is made up of 16 amino acids. V lost 4 bases and J lost 1, with 13 bases in between. This CDR3 reads CASSSTGPMNTGELFF. The CDR3 bases are TGTGCCAGCAGTTCCACCGGACCGATGAACACCGGGGAGCTGTTTTTT.

The chain is built from TRBV12-3 or TRBV12-4 and TRBJ2-7, with D unclear. Trimming removed 3 bases at V and 4 bases at J, with 19 bases between. This CDR3 contains 16 residues. The CDR3 DNA is TGTGCCAGCAGTTTGTCAGTAACCCACGAAATATACGAGCAGTACTTC. This translates into CASSLSVTHEIYEQYF.

This clonotype was seen more than once but under ten times. The chain combines TRBV7-2 with TRBJ2-7; D gene unclear. The CDR3 loop spans 15 amino acids. V was trimmed by 1 base and J by 0 bases, leaving 10 bases between them. The germline V gene encodes CDR1 SGHTA and CDR2 FQGNSA. In DNA, the CDR3 is TGTGCCAGCAGCTTAGAAGCTGCCTACTCCTACGAGCAGTACTTC. It translates to CASSLEAAYSYEQYF.

In DNA, the CDR3 is TGTGCCAGCAGCTTATTAGGGACGGACAGCGGGGAGCTGTTTTTT. It yields the protein CASSLLGTDSGELFF. The chain couples TRBV7-3 to TRBJ2-2; possible D gene TRBD1, 6 bases. Germline values: CDR1 SGHTA, CDR2 FQGTGA. Trimming removed 2 bases from V and 7 bases from J, with 14 bases in between. The CDR3 runs 15 residues.

The chain combines TRBV12-3 or TRBV12-4 with TRBJ2-3, with TRBD2 matching 9 bases. The CDR3 is 14 amino acids. Trimming removed 6 bases from V and 6 bases from J; junction bases left unmatched: 7. The CDR3 here is CASSHSSGADTQYF. The DNA for the CDR3 is TGTGCCAGCAGCCACTCTAGCGGGGCGGATACGCAGTATTTT.

V and J are TRBV7-9 and TRBJ2-1, with 13 bases matching TRBD2. This CDR3 is built from 17 residues. The trim removed 5 bases at V and 2 bases at J, leaving 6 bases unmatched. Germline V lookup: CDR1 SEHNR, CDR2 FQNEAQ (reference sequence). The CDR3 DNA is TGTGCCAGCAGCCGTCGGACTAGCGGGGGTACCTACAATGAGCAGTTCTTC. Translating it yields CASSRRTSGGTYNEQFF.

The rearrangement links TRBV7-9 to TRBJ2-5, with 10 bases fitting TRBD2. The junction had 12 bases not matched to a gene; V was cut back by 6 bases and J by 5 bases. From germline, CDR1 is SEHNR and CDR2 FQNEAQ (reference sequence). The CDR3 sequence is 16 residues long. The CDR3 region is CASSPLPGLASETQYF. For the CDR3, the DNA is TGTGCCAGCAGTCCCCTGCCGGGACTAGCGTCGGAGACCCAGTACTTC.

This clonotype was seen more than once but under ten times. This chain connects TRBV29-1 to TRBJ2-3; 13 bases map to TRBD2. V lost 7 bases and J lost 9; bases outside the gene matches: 4. CDR3 size: 12 residues. Germline V lookup: CDR1 SQVTM, CDR2 ANQGSEA. CDR3 in DNA: TGCAGCGGCCTGACTAGCGGGAGGACGCAGTATTTT. Translated: CSGLTSGRTQYF.

The table lists this clonotype with a few counts. The chain links TRBV18 to TRBJ2-7, with TRBD1 identical over 7 bases. The CDR3 consists of 14 residues. Germline-derived CDR1 and CDR2 are KGHSH and LQKENI. V shed 3 bases, J shed 0 bases, and the junction held 2 bases outside the gene matches. DNA for the CDR3: TGTGCCAGCTCACCGTGGGACAGCTCCTACGAGCAGTACTTC. It specifies CASSPWDSSYEQYF. Full variable domain (remainder filled in from reference TRBV18 and TRBJ2-7): NAGVMQNPRHLVRRRGQEARLRCSPMKGHSHVYWYRQLPEEGLKFMVYLQKENIIDESGMPKERFSAEFPKEGPSILRIQQVVRGDSAAYFCASSPWDSSYEQYFGPGTRLTVT.

This clonotype occurred a few times. The rearrangement uses TRBV4-1 and TRBJ1-2; no clear D. The CDR3 spans 17 residues. CDR1 and CDR2 from the germline V gene are MGHRA and YSYEKL. V lost 2 bases to trimming and J lost 4 bases, with 20 bases between them. DNA of the CDR3: TGCGCCAGCAGCCAAAGAAGCGATAGCGACCGACGCTATGGCTACACCTTC. It codes for CASSQRSDSDRRYGYTF.

This chain uses TRBV4-3 with TRBJ2-5, with 8 bases aligning to TRBD1. This CDR3 spans 16 amino acids. The ends lost 0 bases at V and 4 bases at J; junction bases unmatched: 7. The germline V gene has CDR1 LGHNA and CDR2 YSLEER. In DNA, the CDR3 is TGCGCCAGCAGCCAAGATCCAGGGGGCGCAGGAGAGACCCAGTACTTC. Protein product: CASSQDPGGAGETQYF.

V is TRBV20-1 and J is TRBJ2-7; possible D gene TRBD1, 6 bases. The length of the CDR3 is 15 residues. Germline V CDR1 and CDR2: DFQATT, SNEGSKA (reference sequence). Trimming took 6 bases from V and 0 from J, leaving 18 bases between them. The CDR3 here is CSADRGDKLSYEQYF. DNA of the CDR3: TGCAGTGCCGACCGAGGGGACAAACTCTCCTACGAGCAGTACTTC.

The chain combines TRBV20-1 with TRBJ1-1; 8 bases are a match to TRBD1. The CDR3 length is 13 residues. From germline, CDR1 is DFQATT and CDR2 SNEGSKA (reference sequence). V dropped 5 bases and J dropped 1; count of bases not matched to a gene: 3. The CDR3 DNA follows: TGCAGTGCTCGACAGGGGTCGAACACTGAAGCTTTCTTT. Translated: CSARQGSNTEAFF.

The rearrangement links TRBV20-1 to TRBJ2-3; 8 nucleotides align to TRBD2. The V gene end was trimmed by 4 bases and the J gene end by 6 bases; junction bases not matched to a gene: 12. The V gene's germline CDR1 is DFQATT and CDR2 SNEGSKA (reference sequence). The CDR3 totals 15 residues. CDR3 in amino acids: CSATPWREESDTQYF. The DNA for the CDR3 is TGCAGTGCTACGCCCTGGCGGGAGGAATCGGATACGCAGTATTTT.

This rearrangement joins TRBV3-1 to TRBJ1-5; TRBD1 is a possible D gene (5 bases). The CDR3 runs 14 residues. Germline values: CDR1 LGHDT, CDR2 YNNKEL (reference sequence). V dropped 0 bases and J dropped 5 bases, with 8 bases sitting between them. CDR3 residues: CASSQDRGDQPQHF. In DNA form, the CDR3 reads TGTGCCAGCAGCCAAGATCGGGGGGATCAGCCCCAGCATTTT.

This clonotype has a handful of counts. V and J are TRBV9 and TRBJ1-2; D is perhaps TRBD1 (5 bases). The CDR3 is 15 amino acids. Deletions cut 4 bases from V and 2 bases from J, with 15 bases between. CDR1 SGDLS and CDR2 YYNGEE come from the germline V gene. CDR3 sequence reads: CASSLRTDTNYGYTF. CDR3 DNA sequence: TGTGCCAGCAGCTTGAGGACGGACACCAACTATGGCTACACCTTC.

This chain connects TRBV20-1 to TRBJ2-3; TRBD1 or TRBD2 may be the D gene (5 bases each). Germline V CDR1 and CDR2: DFQATT, SNEGSKA (reference sequence). The CDR3 extends over 15 amino acids. V was cut by 0 bases and J by 5 bases, with 15 bases left in between. CDR3 protein: CSARDPWGSRDTQYF. CDR3 nucleotides: TGCAGTGCTAGAGACCCATGGGGGTCCAGAGATACGCAGTATTTT.

The rearrangement links TRBV7-8 to TRBJ2-5, with D possibly matching TRBD2 (5 bases). V lost 0 bases, J lost 2 bases, and 19 bases lay in between. Germline CDR1 SGHVS, CDR2 FQNEAQ. The CDR3 covers 18 residues. CDR3 region: CASSLALRASPKQETQYF. The CDR3 coding sequence is TGTGCCAGCAGCTTAGCGTTGCGGGCCTCCCCAAAACAAGAGACCCAGTACTTC.

This clonotype was seen a few times. J is TRBJ1-5 and V is TRBV20-1; unclear D gene. Trimming pared 3 bases from V and 4 bases from J, leaving 7 bases between. The CDR3 length is 12 residues. CDR1 and CDR2 (germline): DFQATT, SNEGSKA (reference sequence). In DNA, the CDR3 is TGCAGTGCTAGGCAGCCAAATCAGCCCCAGCATTTT. Its protein is CSARQPNQPQHF.

Concerning this clonotype: One end of the junction does not line up with germline, which may come from a read error. The chain recombines TRBV5-1 with TRBJ1-1, with TRBD1 matching over 7 bases. The CDR3 is 15 residues long. CDR1 and CDR2 from the germline V gene are SGHRS and YFSETQ. Here the CDR3 reads CVSTKQGTMNTEAFF. The CDR3 DNA follows: TGCGTCAGCACCAAACAGGGGACAATGAACACTGAAGCTTTCTTT.

This clonotype was detected many times. One end of the junction is discordant with germline, which a read error may explain. The V and J genes are TRBV5-1 and TRBJ2-1; D is uncertain. The CDR3 consists of 13 residues. Germline CDR1 SGHRS, CDR2 YFSETQ. This CDR3 is CASSFGSYNEQFF. Written as DNA, the CDR3 is TGTGCCAGCAGCTTCGGTAGCTACAATGAGCAGTTCTTC.

The chain recombines TRBV25-1 with TRBJ1-2; D gene ambiguous. CDR3 length equals 13 residues. With 4 bases removed from V and 0 bases from J, the gap between germline ends came to 6 bases. CDR1 and CDR2 from the germline V gene are MGHDK and SYGVNS. CDR3 nucleotide sequence: TGTGCCAGCAGTGTATCGCCTAACTATGGCTACACCTTC. As protein: CASSVSPNYGYTF.

V is TRBV5-1 and J is TRBJ2-5; 8 nucleotides agree with TRBD2. Trimming cost V 3 bases and J 6 bases; bases outside gene matches: 7. The germline CDR1 and CDR2 sequences are SGHRS and YFSETQ. CDR3 length: 14 amino acids. The DNA for the CDR3 is TGCGCCAGCAGCTCCCCGACTAGCGAGAAGACCCAGTACTTC. Its protein is CASSSPTSEKTQYF.

There are many counts of this clonotype. The chain links TRBV7-2 to TRBJ1-4; no clear D gene. The CDR3 length is 13 residues. Trimming removed 5 bases from V and 8 bases from J, with 12 bases in between. Per the germline V gene, CDR1 is SGHTA and CDR2 is FQGNSA. CDR3 amino acids: CASSVQIREKLFF. The CDR3 DNA follows: TGTGCCAGCAGCGTACAGATTCGCGAAAAACTGTTTTTT.